This T cell receptor beta chain stems from a study of blood T cell repertoires in COVID-19. Turning to the study itself: Nucleic acid was either cDNA or gDNA, and it came from T cells, B-cell-depleted T cells, or PBMCs.

Germline CDR1 is MGHDK and CDR2 is SYGVNS. This CDR3 spans 15 amino acids. V lost 1 base and J lost 7; bases outside the gene matches: 8. Assay: immunoSEQ multiplex PCR; the TCRdb copy retains only in-frame clones and omits some. Here the sample spans 130,000 to 150,000 clones, roughly 90% being singletons. The rearrangement uses TRBV25-1 and TRBJ1-2; TRBD1 matches at 8 bases. This clonotype was sampled from a woman between 40 and 55 years old who had been exposed to COVID-19. The sample was PBMCs or T cells enriched from blood (not recorded which). The CDR3 region has the DNA TGTGCCAGCAGTGAATTGGAGCAGGGGGCGCGTGGCTACACCTTC. Translation: CASSELEQGARGYTF.